Each of the 27 T cell receptor beta chains below was sequenced from the same sample in a study of shared clonotypes between healthy human individuals. The repertoire was sequenced with immunoSEQ multiplex PCR; TCRdb's copy has only in-frame clones and lacks some. The sample holds about 2.4 million clones, 80% to 95% seen once. Sequencing used naive CD4+ T cells from PBMCs. Subset in this sample: CD45RA+ positively selected. These receptors originate from a man between 18 and 29 years old in good health. Some clones in this sample may be carry-over from other donors' samples.

J is TRBJ1-5 and V is TRBV18; 7 bases fit TRBD1. Germline CDR1 and CDR2: KGHSH and LQKENI. The CDR3 sequence is 14 residues long. V shed 5 bases, J shed 3 bases, and the junction held 4 bases outside the gene matches. CDR3 sequence reads: CASSSDRHNQPQHF. As DNA, the CDR3 is TGTGCCAGCTCATCGGACAGGCACAATCAGCCCCAGCATTTT.

The chain links TRBV5-8 to TRBJ1-5; TRBD1 is a possible D gene (5 bases). CDR3 length equals 15 residues. Germline lookup yields CDR1 SGHTS and CDR2 YDEGEE. Trimming shortened V by 6 bases and J by 2 bases, and 15 bases separated the two germline ends. CDR3 protein: CASNRPGGGNQPQHF. DNA for the CDR3: TGTGCCAGCAATCGACCGGGGGGGGGCAATCAGCCCCAGCATTTT.

The chain employs TRBV5-4 and TRBJ2-5; 7 bases align to TRBD1. The tail of the sequence fits TRBJ2-7 better, so the J call may be wrong. The germline CDR1 and CDR2 sequences are SGHNT and YYREEE (reference sequence). This CDR3 has 15 residues. CDR3 in amino acids: CASSPRQGLAYEQYF. In DNA, the CDR3 is TGTGCCAGCAGCCCAAGACAGGGTCTGGCTTACGAGCAGTACTTC.

The chain employs TRBV5-6 and TRBJ1-2; TRBD1 agrees at 9 bases. Germline V lookup: CDR1 SGHDT, CDR2 YYEEEE. The CDR3 loop spans 16 amino acids. Trimming took 5 bases from V and 8 from J; bases not matched to a gene: 16. The CDR3 loop is CASSRRDRDLVDGYTF. For the CDR3, the DNA is TGTGCCAGCAGTCGCCGGGACAGGGATCTAGTCGACGGCTACACCTTC.

The genes are TRBV6-1 and TRBJ2-7; D tentatively fits TRBD1 or TRBD2 (6 bases each). Per germline, CDR1 MNHNS and CDR2 SASEGT. V was shortened by 0 bases and J by 12 bases, with 18 bases between the two germline ends. The CDR3 consists of 14 residues. The CDR3 coding sequence is TGTGCCAGCAGTGAAGCGCTTCCTCGACGGGGGCGGTACTTC. Translation gives CASSEALPRRGRYF.

This clone was observed once. The rearrangement joins TRBV19 to TRBJ2-3; D unresolved. Germline lookup yields CDR1 LNHDA and CDR2 SQIVND (reference sequence). The CDR3 is 13 amino acids. The V end was cut by 6 bases, the J end by 3 bases, with 10 bases between. As DNA, the CDR3 is TGTGCCAGTAGGGACCAGATTACAGATACGCAGTATTTT. Its translation is CASRDQITDTQYF.

This clone is a singleton in its sample. The gene calls are TRBV21-1 and TRBJ2-2; TRBD1 reflects the table's D call only, with no check against the DNA. TRBV21-1 is a known pseudogene. This CDR3 contains 15 residues. CDR3 nucleotides: TGTGCCAGCAGCCCCGGGCAGGGGAACACCGGGGAGCTGTTTTTT. Its translation is CASSPGQGNTGELFF.

The rearrangement joins TRBV6-1 to TRBJ1-5; D call uncertain. Between the trimmed V and J ends, which lost 0 bases and 7 bases, there was a span of 7 bases. This CDR3 spans 13 amino acids. The V gene's germline CDR1 is MNHNS and CDR2 SASEGT. The chain's CDR3 is CASSEARVQPQHF. The DNA of the CDR3 is TGTGCCAGCAGTGAAGCTCGGGTCCAGCCCCAGCATTTT.

This sequence joins TRBV6-1 and TRBJ2-5, with 11 bases that match TRBD2. Per the germline V gene, CDR1 is MNHNS and CDR2 is SASEGT. The CDR3 runs 16 residues. J lost 4 bases, V lost 4 bases, and 8 bases had no gene match. CDR3 nucleotide sequence: TGTGCCAGCAGTGTTGGGGTAGCGGGAGGGCCAGAGACCCAGTACTTC. The encoded protein is CASSVGVAGGPETQYF.

V and J are TRBV4-2 and TRBJ1-4, with D perhaps TRBD1 (5 bases). V was cut by 0 bases and J by 8 bases, with 22 bases left in between. The germline V gene has CDR1 LGHNA and CDR2 YNFKEQ. This CDR3 has 18 residues. The CDR3: CASSQDLRFSGVGEKLFF. Here the CDR3 DNA reads TGTGCCAGCAGCCAAGATCTACGTTTTTCGGGGGTTGGAGAAAAACTGTTTTTT.

The rearrangement joins TRBV10-3 to TRBJ1-1; D gene unclear. CDR3 size: 15 residues. CDR1 and CDR2 (germline): ENHRY, SYGVKD. V was trimmed by 3 bases and J by 1 base, leaving 12 bases between them. CDR3 protein: CAISDSRGENTEAFF. CDR3 nucleotide sequence: TGTGCCATCAGTGACTCGCGGGGAGAGAACACTGAAGCTTTCTTT.

The V and J genes are TRBV6-1 and TRBJ1-1; perhaps TRBD1 as D (5 bases). The germline V gene encodes CDR1 MNHNS and CDR2 SASEGT. There are 13 residues in the CDR3. The V and J ends lost 5 bases and 5 bases respectively, with 12 bases between them. The CDR3 DNA follows: TGTGCCAGCAGTTTAAGGGGTGGGACTGAAGCTTTCTTT. It specifies CASSLRGGTEAFF.

Worth noting for this clone: Other DNA sequences in this sample translate to the same CDR3. J is TRBJ2-1 and V is TRBV11-3; 10 positions agree with TRBD2. This CDR3 contains 15 residues. After removal of 3 bases from V and 2 bases from J, the junction contained 1 base not matched to a gene. The germline V gene has CDR1 SGHNT and CDR2 YENEEA. The CDR3 region is CASSLGTSAYNEQFF. The DNA of the CDR3 is TGTGCCAGCAGCTTGGGGACTAGCGCCTACAATGAGCAGTTCTTC. The entire variable domain, with the rest obtained from reference TRBV11-3 and TRBJ2-1, is as follows: EAGVVQSPRYKIIEKKQPVAFWCNPISGHNTLYWYLQNLGQGPELLIRYENEEAVDDSQLPKDRFSAERLKGVDSTLKIQPAELGDSAVYLCASSLGTSAYNEQFFGPGTRLTVL.

The J gene is TRBJ2-3, the V gene TRBV7-3, with 8 positions matching TRBD2. V gave up 2 bases and J gave up 4 bases; unmatched junction bases: 5. The CDR3 has 15 residues. Germline-derived CDR1 and CDR2 are SGHTA and FQGTGA. Here the CDR3 reads CASSLAGGPPDTQYF. The DNA of the CDR3 is TGTGCCAGCAGCTTAGCGGGAGGTCCCCCAGATACGCAGTATTTT.

This chain uses TRBV30 with TRBJ2-7; D unclear. V lost 2 bases and J 6 bases, leaving 8 bases between the germline ends. There are 11 residues in the CDR3. CDR1 and CDR2 from the germline V gene are GTSNPN and SVGIG (reference sequence). CDR3 sequence: CAWSSPSEQYF. CDR3 nucleotides: TGTGCCTGGAGTTCCCCTAGCGAGCAGTACTTC.

The rearrangement uses TRBV29-1 and TRBJ2-1; perhaps TRBD2 as D (5 bases). V was clipped by 7 bases and J by 1 base, with 17 bases between them. Looked up from germline, CDR1 is SQVTM and CDR2 is ANQGSEA. The CDR3 extends over 15 amino acids. The CDR3: CSASGGPNSYNEQFF. The CDR3 coding sequence is TGCAGCGCGTCCGGCGGGCCAAATTCCTACAATGAGCAGTTCTTC.

The V call is TRBV7-9, the J call TRBJ1-2, with D possibly being TRBD1 (5 bases). V shed 0 bases and J shed 2 bases, with 16 bases lying between them. CDR1 is SEHNR, CDR2 FQNEAQ, per germline (reference sequence). The CDR3 runs to 17 residues. The CDR3 nucleotides are TGTGCCAGCAGCTTAGCGGGAGGGGACCCGAGGAACTATGGCTACACCTTC. This gives the protein CASSLAGGDPRNYGYTF.

The chain links TRBV6-1 to TRBJ2-1; TRBD2 agrees at 8 bases. Per germline, CDR1 MNHNS and CDR2 SASEGT. The CDR3 is 12 amino acids. J lost 16 bases, V lost 0 bases, and 5 bases had no gene match. CDR3 DNA sequence: TGTGCCAGCAGTGAAGCCCGGGGGGGCGGATTCTTC. The encoded protein is CASSEARGGGFF.

In regard to this clone: This sample also contains other DNA sequences that code for the same CDR3. The gene calls are TRBV11-2 and TRBJ1-1; D unresolved. CDR3 size: 12 residues. Per the germline V gene, CDR1 is SGHAT and CDR2 is FQNNGV. Trimming pared 3 bases from V and 2 bases from J, leaving 4 bases between. This chain's CDR3 is CASSLANTEAFF. CDR3 coding DNA: TGTGCCAGCAGCTTGGCTAACACTGAAGCTTTCTTT.

This rearrangement joins TRBV6-5 to TRBJ2-1; 9 bases are shared with TRBD2. This CDR3 comprises 15 residues. Germline V gene lookup returns CDR1 MNHEY and CDR2 SVGAGI. The junction had 10 bases not matched to a gene; V was cut back by 4 bases and J by 9 bases. The CDR3 here is CASSSPGGRAFEQFF. The CDR3 DNA is TGTGCCAGCAGTTCTCCTGGCGGGAGGGCCTTTGAGCAGTTCTTC.

This clone has only one observation. J is TRBJ2-1 and V is TRBV19; unclear D gene. There are 13 residues in the CDR3. V lost 5 bases and J lost 4, with 9 bases in between. CDR1 and CDR2 from the germline V gene are LNHDA and SQIVND (reference sequence). The CDR3 sequence: CASSGWGYNEQFF. CDR3 nucleotide sequence: TGTGCCAGTAGTGGGTGGGGTTACAATGAGCAGTTCTTC.

The V gene is TRBV4-2, the J gene TRBJ2-7; the match to TRBD2 covers 10 bases. V shed 4 bases, J shed 1 base, and the junction held 7 bases outside the gene matches. Germline loops: CDR1 LGHNA, CDR2 YNFKEQ. The CDR3 runs 16 residues. CDR3 bases: TGTGCCAGCAGCCTACCTAGCGGGAGAAGGTCCTACGAGCAGTACTTC. Translating it yields CASSLPSGRRSYEQYF.

The chain combines TRBV19 with TRBJ1-2, with D possibly TRBD1 on 6 matching bases. CDR1 and CDR2 (germline): LNHDA, SQIVND (reference sequence). The germline V and J ends were trimmed by 6 bases and 8 bases, with 16 bases remaining between them. CDR3 length: 13 amino acids. This CDR3 reads CASSTGAGEGYTF. DNA of the CDR3: TGTGCCAGTAGCACCGGAGCAGGGGAAGGCTACACCTTC.

The V call is TRBV7-3, the J call TRBJ2-2; D possibly corresponds to TRBD2 (5 bases). Per the germline V gene, CDR1 is SGHTA and CDR2 is FQGTGA. V was cut by 7 bases and J by 2 bases, with 11 bases left in between. This CDR3 spans 14 amino acids. CDR3 nucleotide sequence: TGTGCCAGCAACCCGGGAACAAACACCGGGGAGCTGTTTTTT. It yields the protein CASNPGTNTGELFF.

This clone showed up just once. The gene calls are TRBV18 and TRBJ2-5; no definite D call. The CDR3 has 12 residues. Germline-derived CDR1 and CDR2 are KGHSH and LQKENI. V was cut by 3 bases and J by 7 bases, with 9 bases left in between. Here the CDR3 reads CASSPDGSTQYF. The CDR3, as DNA: TGTGCCAGCTCACCCGACGGTTCGACCCAGTACTTC.

In regard to this clone: Other nucleotide sequences in the sample specify the same CDR3. The rearrangement links TRBV5-1 to TRBJ2-1, with TRBD2 matching 11 bases. The CDR3 runs 15 residues. Germline lookup yields CDR1 SGHRS and CDR2 YFSETQ. The trim removed 2 bases at V and 5 bases at J, leaving 3 bases unmatched. Written as DNA, the CDR3 is TGCGCCAGCAGCTTACTAGCGGGAGTGAACAATGAGCAGTTCTTC. Translation gives CASSLLAGVNNEQFF.

The chain carries TRBV5-1 and TRBJ2-2; 8 bases agree with TRBD1. Unmatched junction bases numbered 5, after V lost 4 bases and J lost 3 bases. Germline V gene lookup returns CDR1 SGHRS and CDR2 YFSETQ. The CDR3 covers 15 residues. CDR3 amino acids: CASSLDRVDTGELFF. DNA of the CDR3: TGCGCCAGCAGCCTGGACAGGGTCGACACCGGGGAGCTGTTTTTT. Full variable domain (missing parts from reference TRBV5-1 and TRBJ2-2): KAGVTQTPRYLIKTRGQQVTLSCSPISGHRSVSWYQQTPGQGLQFLFEYFSETQRNKGNFPGRFSGRQFSNSRSEMNVSTLELGDSALYLCASSLDRVDTGELFFGEGSRLTVL.